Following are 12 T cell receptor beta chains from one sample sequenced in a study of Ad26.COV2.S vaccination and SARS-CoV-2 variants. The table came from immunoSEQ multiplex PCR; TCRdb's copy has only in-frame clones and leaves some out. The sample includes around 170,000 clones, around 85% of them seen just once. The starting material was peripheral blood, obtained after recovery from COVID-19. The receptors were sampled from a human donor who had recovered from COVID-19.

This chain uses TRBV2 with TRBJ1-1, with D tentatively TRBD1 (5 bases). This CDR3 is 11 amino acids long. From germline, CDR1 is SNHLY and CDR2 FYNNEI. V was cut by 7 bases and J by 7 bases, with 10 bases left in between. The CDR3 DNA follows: TGTGCCAGCATGGGGGATATTGAAGCTTTCTTT. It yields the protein CASMGDIEAFF.

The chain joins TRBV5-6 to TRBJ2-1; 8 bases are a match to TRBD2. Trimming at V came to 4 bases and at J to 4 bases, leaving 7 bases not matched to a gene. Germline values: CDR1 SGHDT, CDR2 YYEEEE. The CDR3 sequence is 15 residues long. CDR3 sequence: CASSLLAGLYNEQFF. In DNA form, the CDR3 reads TGTGCCAGCAGCCTTCTAGCGGGTCTTTACAATGAGCAGTTCTTC.

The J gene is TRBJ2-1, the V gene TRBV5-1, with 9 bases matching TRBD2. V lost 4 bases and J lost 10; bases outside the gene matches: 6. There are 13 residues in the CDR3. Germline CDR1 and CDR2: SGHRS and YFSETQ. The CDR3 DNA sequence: TGCGCCAGCAGCCTTCTAGCGGGAAGGGAGCAGTTCTTC. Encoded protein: CASSLLAGREQFF.

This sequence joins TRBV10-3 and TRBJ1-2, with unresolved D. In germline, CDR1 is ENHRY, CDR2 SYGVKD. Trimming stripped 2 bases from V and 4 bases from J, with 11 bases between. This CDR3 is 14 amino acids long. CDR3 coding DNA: TGTGCCATCAGTGAGGTTGGGCAGTCCTATGGCTACACCTTC. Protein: CAISEVGQSYGYTF.

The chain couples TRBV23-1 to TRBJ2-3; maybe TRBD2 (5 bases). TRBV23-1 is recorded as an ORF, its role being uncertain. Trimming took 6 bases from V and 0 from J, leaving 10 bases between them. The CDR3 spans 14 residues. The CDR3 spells CASSRDPSTDTQYF. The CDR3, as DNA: TGCGCCAGCAGCCGGGATCCTAGCACAGATACGCAGTATTTT.

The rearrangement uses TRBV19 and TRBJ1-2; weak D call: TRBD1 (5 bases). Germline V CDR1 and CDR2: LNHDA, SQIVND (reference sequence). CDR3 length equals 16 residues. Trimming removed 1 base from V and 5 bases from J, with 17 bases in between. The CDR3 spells CASSIGEERGRYGYTF. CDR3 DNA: TGTGCCAGTAGTATAGGAGAGGAGAGGGGCCGATATGGCTACACCTTC.

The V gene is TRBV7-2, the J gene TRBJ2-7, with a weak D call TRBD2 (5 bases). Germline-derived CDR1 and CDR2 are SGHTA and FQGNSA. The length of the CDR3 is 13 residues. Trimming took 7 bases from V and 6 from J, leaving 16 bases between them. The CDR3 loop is CASTISQRAEQYF. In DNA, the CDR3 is TGTGCCAGCACCATAAGCCAGAGGGCCGAGCAGTACTTC.

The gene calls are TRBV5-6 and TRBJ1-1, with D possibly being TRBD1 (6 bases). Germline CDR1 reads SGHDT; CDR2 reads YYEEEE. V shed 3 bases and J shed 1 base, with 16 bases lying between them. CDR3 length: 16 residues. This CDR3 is CASSSSQGGGNTEAFF. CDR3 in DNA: TGTGCCAGCAGCTCGTCCCAGGGAGGGGGGAACACTGAAGCTTTCTTT.

The CDR3 spells CASSIGTTPYNEQFF. The CDR3 DNA follows: TGTGCCAGTAGTATAGGGACTACTCCCTACAATGAGCAGTTCTTC. The chain couples TRBV19 to TRBJ2-1; a weak D match, TRBD2 (6 bases). Looked up from germline, CDR1 is LNHDA and CDR2 is SQIVND (reference sequence). The CDR3 is 15 amino acids. Trimming took 1 base from V and 2 from J, leaving 9 bases between them.

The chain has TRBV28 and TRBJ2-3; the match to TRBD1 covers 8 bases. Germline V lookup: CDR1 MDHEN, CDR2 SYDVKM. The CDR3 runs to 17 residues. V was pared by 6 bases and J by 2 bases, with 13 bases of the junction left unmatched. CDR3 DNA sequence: TGTGCCAGCAGCTTCCCCTACAGGGGGAAGGTCACAGATACGCAGTATTTT. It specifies CASSFPYRGKVTDTQYF.

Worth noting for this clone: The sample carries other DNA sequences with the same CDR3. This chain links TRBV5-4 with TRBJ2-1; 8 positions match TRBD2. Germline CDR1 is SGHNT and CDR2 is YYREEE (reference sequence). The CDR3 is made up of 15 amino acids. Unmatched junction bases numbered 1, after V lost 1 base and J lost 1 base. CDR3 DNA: TGTGCCAGCAGCTTGACTAGCGGTTCCTACAATGAGCAGTTCTTC. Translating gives CASSLTSGSYNEQFF. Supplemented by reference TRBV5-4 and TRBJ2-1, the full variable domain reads ETGVTQSPTHLIKTRGQQVTLRCSSQSGHNTVSWYQQALGQGPQFIFQYYREEENGRGNFPPRFSGLQFPNYSSELNVNALELDDSALYLCASSLTSGSYNEQFFGPGTRLTVL.

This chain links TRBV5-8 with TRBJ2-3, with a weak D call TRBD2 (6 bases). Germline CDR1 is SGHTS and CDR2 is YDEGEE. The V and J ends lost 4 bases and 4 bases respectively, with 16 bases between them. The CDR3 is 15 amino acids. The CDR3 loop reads CASSLTRERADTQYF. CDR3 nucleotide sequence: TGTGCCAGCAGCCTGACCCGGGAGAGGGCAGATACGCAGTATTTT.